A selection of T cell receptor beta chains follows, all from one sample in a study of blood T cell repertoires in COVID-19. The method was immunoSEQ multiplex PCR; TCRdb's version includes in-frame clones alone and lacks a portion of them. The table shows over 120,000 clones, with roughly 80% occurring only once. Sequenced sample: peripheral blood. These receptors all come from a woman aged 45-59 years with active or convalescent COVID-19. The CDR3 runs from the conserved cysteine through the conserved F or W. D genes are given only for firm matches. Clone size is given for some rows only: seen once, a few or many times, or a class if the clone is expanded.

>.|TRBV28|TRBD1|TRBJ1-5
CASTTGDLFQPQHF
TGTGCCAGCACGACAGGGGACCTTTTTCAGCCCCAGCATTTT
>.|TRBV7-2|.|TRBJ2-1
CASSLQGSTLRNEQFF
TGTGCCAGCAGCTTACAGGGGTCCACCCTGAGGAATGAGCAGTTCTTC
>once|TRBV7-9|TRBD1|TRBJ2-1
CASSLTGTEIYNEQFF
TGTGCCAGCAGCCTCACTGGGACAGAGATCTACAATGAGCAGTTCTTC
>.|TRBV7-2|.|TRBJ2-5
CASGQNQETQYF
TGTGCCAGCGGGCAGAATCAAGAGACCCAGTACTTC
>.|TRBV5-1|TRBD1|TRBJ1-4
CASSPGQVNEKLFF
TGCGCCAGCAGCCCGGGACAGGTTAATGAAAAACTGTTTTTT
>.|TRBV28|.|TRBJ1-5
CASSPPQGSNQPQHF
TGTGCCAGCAGTCCGCCGCAGGGAAGCAATCAGCCCCAGCATTTT
>few|TRBV4-3|.|TRBJ1-5
CASSQELGPQPQHF
TGCGCCAGCAGCCAAGAGCTAGGCCCTCAGCCCCAGCATTTT
>.|TRBV5-6|TRBD2|TRBJ2-5
CASSFSGTSADF
TGTGCCAGCAGCTTTTCCGGGACTAGCGCAGACTTC
>.|TRBV12-3/TRBV12-4|TRBD1|TRBJ1-1
CASSGTGNEAFF
TGTGCCAGCAGTGGGACAGGGAATGAAGCTTTCTTT
>.|TRBV27|TRBD1|TRBJ1-6
CASSPHHGTDYNSPLHF
TGTGCCAGCAGTCCTCACCATGGGACAGACTATAATTCACCCCTCCACTTT
>.|TRBV5-1|TRBD1|TRBJ1-2
CASRPGTGGYGYTF
TGCGCCAGCAGGCCAGGGACAGGGGGCTATGGCTACACCTTC
>.|TRBV5-1|TRBD1|TRBJ1-1
CASSLTQGAFAEAFF
TGCGCCAGCAGCTTGACACAGGGGGCGTTCGCTGAAGCTTTCTTT
>.|TRBV9|.|TRBJ2-1
CASSVGTRGPNEQFF
TGTGCCAGCAGCGTTGGGACTAGGGGGCCAAATGAGCAGTTCTTC
>.|TRBV19|.|TRBJ1-6
CASKGRQSSYNSPLHF
TGTGCCAGTAAAGGGCGACAGAGCTCCTATAATTCACCCCTCCACTTT
>.|TRBV9|TRBD1|TRBJ1-2
CASSPGQGHYGYTF
TGTGCCAGCAGCCCTGGACAGGGGCACTATGGCTACACCTTC
>.|TRBV11-3|.|TRBJ1-6
CASSLQGKNSPLHF
TGTGCCAGCAGCTTACAGGGGAAAAATTCACCCCTCCACTTT
>.|TRBV19|.|TRBJ1-5
CASSIFGEGPQHF
TGTGCCAGTAGTATTTTTGGGGAGGGGCCCCAGCATTTT
>.|TRBV7-8|.|TRBJ1-5
CASSLGEGDQPQHF
TGTGCCAGCAGTCTAGGGGAAGGGGATCAGCCCCAGCATTTT
>.|TRBV5-5|.|TRBJ2-2
CASSLLASNTGELFF
TGTGCCAGCAGCTTGCTAGCGTCGAACACCGGGGAGCTGTTTTTT
>.|TRBV4-1|.|TRBJ2-7
CASSQDGRREEQYF
TGCGCCAGCAGCCAAGACGGAAGGAGGGAGGAGCAGTACTTC
>many|TRBV7-8|.|TRBJ1-5
CASSLALRLNPNQPQHF
TGTGCCAGCAGCTTAGCGCTACGTTTAAACCCTAATCAGCCCCAGCATTTT
>.|TRBV5-1|.|TRBJ2-2
CASSLRQTTGELFF
TGCGCCAGCAGCCTAAGACAGACCACCGGGGAGCTGTTTTTT
>.|TRBV25-1|.|TRBJ1-1
CASSPYRSAMNTEAFF
TGTGCCAGCAGTCCTTACCGGAGCGCAATGAACACTGAAGCTTTCTTT
>.|TRBV2|.|TRBJ2-3
CASKRGWTDTQYF
TGTGCCAGCAAGAGGGGGTGGACAGATACGCAGTATTTT
>once|TRBV19|.|TRBJ1-1
CASSLQGLNTEAFF
TGTGCCAGTAGTCTACAGGGACTGAACACTGAAGCTTTCTTT
>.|TRBV9|.|TRBJ2-1
CASSVAGGPVNEQFF
TGTGCCAGCAGCGTAGCAGGGGGGCCAGTCAATGAGCAGTTCTTC
>few|TRBV7-9|TRBD1|TRBJ1-5
CASSLTQGANQPQHF
TGTGCCAGCAGCTTAACACAGGGGGCCAATCAGCCCCAGCATTTT